This T cell receptor beta chain appears in the sequencing data of a study of radiotherapy plus CTLA-4 blockade in lung cancer. Chemo-refractory metastatic non-small-cell lung cancer patients underwent focal radiation alongside CTLA-4 blockade with ipilimumab. Germline CDR1 LNHDA, CDR2 SQIVND (reference sequence). This CDR3 region has 15 residues. Trimming removed 7 bases at V and 5 bases at J, with 18 bases between. Data came from immunoSEQ multiplex PCR; TCRdb stores just in-frame clones and leaves some out. This sample yields about 47,000 clones, of which approximately 76% are seen a single time; more than 6.5% belongs to the top ten.

This chain joins TRBV19 and TRBJ1-5; TRBD1 might be the D (6 bases). Here the sequenced sample was peripheral blood, taken from a patient treated with radiotherapy plus ipilimumab. The TCR sequence derives from a human donor with non-small cell lung cancer who had stable disease on radiotherapy plus ipilimumab. The CDR3 region has the DNA TGTGCCAGTACTGATAGGGGGGGGGCGGATCAGCCCCAGCATTTT. It yields the protein CASTDRGGADQPQHF.